A selection of T cell receptor beta chains follows, all from one sample in a study of control samples from healthy donors and cancer patients. Produced via immunoSEQ multiplex PCR; TCRdb's table is partial and in-frame only. The sample has some 130,000 clones, around 90% seen once; the top ten hold about 2.3%. Material for sequencing was blood. All receptors come from a middle-aged man in good health. The CDR3 runs from the conserved cysteine through the conserved F or W. Fields, in order: CDR3 DNA, CDR3 protein, V gene, J gene, clone size, CDR3 length, D gene. A D gene is named only where the DNA matches it firmly. Some rows have no size entry. The others give once, few or many, or a class for an expanded clone.

TGTGCCAGTATCCCGGACAGGGGCTCCTACAATGAGCAGTTCTTC	CASIPDRGSYNEQFF	TRBV19	TRBJ2-1	once	15	TRBD1
TGTGCCAGCAGTGAGCCTAGGGGGCCCTCGTCGTTTTTT	CASSEPRGPSSFF	TRBV6-1	TRBJ1-4	-	13	TRBD1
TGTGCCACCAGTGATCGTTGGGGACAGCAGTTCTTC	CATSDRWGQQFF	TRBV24-1	TRBJ2-1	-	12	-
TGTGCCAGCAGAGGGGACAGGGGGAATTCACCCCTCCACTTT	CASRGDRGNSPLHF	TRBV2	TRBJ1-6	once	14	TRBD1
TGCGCCAGCAGCTTGGCCGGGCCCGAGTATATGGCTTTCTTT	CASSLAGPEYMAFF	TRBV5-1	TRBJ1-1	-	14	-
TGCGCCAGCACCCGGGACAGGGCGGGTGAAAAACTGTTTTTT	CASTRDRAGEKLFF	TRBV5-1	TRBJ1-4	-	14	TRBD1
TGTGCCAGCAGCCCCCAAACAGGGGACTACTATGGCTACACCTTC	CASSPQTGDYYGYTF	TRBV9	TRBJ1-2	-	15	TRBD1
TGTGCCAGCAGCTCAACACCACTAGGAGGAGATACGCAGTATTTT	CASSSTPLGGDTQYF	TRBV11-2	TRBJ2-3	-	15	-
TGTGCCAGTAGTATTAAGTCGGTCATAGGCAATGAGCAGTTCTTC	CASSIKSVIGNEQFF	TRBV19	TRBJ2-1	-	15	-
TGTGCCAGCAGCCAAGCCCTTAGCGGGCAGCAGTACTTC	CASSQALSGQQYF	TRBV3-1/TRBV3-2	TRBJ2-7	few	13	TRBD2
TGTGCCAGCAGTTTCACAGGGGGCGCGATTTATGGCTACACCTTC	CASSFTGGAIYGYTF	TRBV25-1	TRBJ1-2	-	15	TRBD1